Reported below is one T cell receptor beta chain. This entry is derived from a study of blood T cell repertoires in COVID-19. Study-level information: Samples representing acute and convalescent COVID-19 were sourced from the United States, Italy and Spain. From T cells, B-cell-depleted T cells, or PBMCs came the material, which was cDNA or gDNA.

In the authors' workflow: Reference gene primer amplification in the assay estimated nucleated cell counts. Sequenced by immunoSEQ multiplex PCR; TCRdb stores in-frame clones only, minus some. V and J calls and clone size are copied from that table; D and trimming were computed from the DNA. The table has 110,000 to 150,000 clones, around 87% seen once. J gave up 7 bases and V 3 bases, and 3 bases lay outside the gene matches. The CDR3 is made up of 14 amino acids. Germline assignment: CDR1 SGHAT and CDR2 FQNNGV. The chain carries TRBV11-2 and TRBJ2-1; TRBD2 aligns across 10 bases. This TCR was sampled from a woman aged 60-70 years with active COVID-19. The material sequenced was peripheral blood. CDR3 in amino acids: CASSLGTSANEQFF. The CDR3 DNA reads TGTGCCAGCAGCTTGGGGACTAGCGCGAATGAGCAGTTCTTC.